A single sample is the source of the 6 T cell receptor beta chains below, sequenced in a study of tumor-infiltrating lymphocytes in oesophageal squamous cell carcinoma. TCRdb recomputed calls from the PCR reads with MiXCR, one row per CDR3 protein. This repertoire shows 24,000 or so distinct CDR3 sequences, around 38% found once; its top ten account for about 23%. Sequencing input: esophageal tumor tissue. These receptors originate from a male donor with esophageal squamous cell carcinoma.

The chain employs TRBV6-6 and TRBJ2-2; 9 nucleotides match TRBD1. The trim removed 2 bases at V and 1 base at J, leaving 8 bases unmatched. In germline, CDR1 is MNHNY, CDR2 SVGAGI (reference sequence). The CDR3 runs to 18 residues. CDR3 coding DNA: TGTGCCAGCAGTTACGACTGGGACAGGGTTTGGAACACCGGGGAGCTGTTTTTT. Its protein product is CASSYDWDRVWNTGELFF.

This clonotype was detected only once. The rearrangement uses TRBV25-1 and TRBJ2-6, with D tentatively TRBD1 (6 bases). Near its end, the DNA agrees better with TRBJ1-2, so the J call may be wrong. Per the germline V gene, CDR1 is MGHDK and CDR2 is SYGVNS. The CDR3 runs to 19 residues. The chain's CDR3 is CASSFSRGAIITRNYGYTF. Here the CDR3 DNA reads TGTGCCAGCAGTTTTAGTCGGGGGGCAATTATTACGCGTAACTATGGCTACACCTTC.

At least ten counts were recorded for this clonotype. The chain is built from TRBV7-3 and TRBJ1-1; D call uncertain. CDR3 length: 13 residues. Germline assignment: CDR1 SGHTA and CDR2 FQGTGA. The V end lost 5 bases, the J end lost 7 bases, and 14 bases lay between the germline ends. The CDR3 is CASSQDLSGEAFF. The CDR3 DNA follows: TGTGCCAGCAGCCAAGACCTCTCTGGTGAAGCTTTCTTT.

The rearrangement joins TRBV7-2 to TRBJ2-7; tentatively, D is TRBD1 or TRBD2 (5 bases each). Trimming stripped 5 bases from V and 0 bases from J, with 11 bases between. Germline V gives CDR1 SGHTA, CDR2 FQGNSA. This CDR3 has 14 residues. The CDR3 bases are TGTGCCAGCAGCACGGGACCCCGCTCCTACGAGCAGTACTTC. This gives the protein CASSTGPRSYEQYF.

In the case of this clonotype: The CDR3 does not end in the conserved phenylalanine or tryptophan, so this is likely a read error. The DNA is omitted, as the CDR3 cannot be located on it reliably, and the CDR3 follows TCRdb's listing. V and J are TRBV12-3 or TRBV12-4 and TRBJ2-5; TRBD2 is taken as the D call from the table, unchecked against the DNA. The CDR3 adds up to 16 amino acids, both ends counted. The CDR3 protein is CASSFSLALETQYFGN.

The table lists this clonotype with a count of one. This chain uses TRBV3-1 with TRBJ2-1, with D maybe TRBD1 (6 bases). The end of the DNA fits TRBJ2-7 better, so the J call may be wrong. The germline V gene has CDR1 LGHDT and CDR2 YNNKEL (reference sequence). CDR3 length: 13 residues. The CDR3 region is CASSQVGGFEQYF. As DNA, the CDR3 is TGTGCCAGCAGCCAAGTTGGGGGCTTCGAGCAGTACTTC.